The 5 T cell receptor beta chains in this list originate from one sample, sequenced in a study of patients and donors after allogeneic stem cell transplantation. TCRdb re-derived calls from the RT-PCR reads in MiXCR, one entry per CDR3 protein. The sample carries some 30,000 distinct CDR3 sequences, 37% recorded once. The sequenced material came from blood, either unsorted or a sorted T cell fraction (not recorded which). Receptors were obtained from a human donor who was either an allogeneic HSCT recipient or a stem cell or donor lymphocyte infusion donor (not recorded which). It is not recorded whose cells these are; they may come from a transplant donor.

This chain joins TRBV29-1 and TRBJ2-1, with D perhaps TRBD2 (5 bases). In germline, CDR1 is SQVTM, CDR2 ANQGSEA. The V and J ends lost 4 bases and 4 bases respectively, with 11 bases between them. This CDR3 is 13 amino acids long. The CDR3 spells CSVGVGVYNEQFF. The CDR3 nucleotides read TGCAGCGTTGGGGTCGGGGTGTACAATGAGCAGTTCTTC.

The CDR3 sequence: CSVLTDRGIGYTF. The CDR3 coding sequence is TGCAGCGTTCTTACCGACAGGGGAATCGGCTACACCTTC. The chain recombines TRBV29-1 with TRBJ1-2; 8 nucleotides line up with TRBD1. CDR3 length equals 13 residues. Per germline, CDR1 SQVTM and CDR2 ANQGSEA. V was clipped by 5 bases and J by 8 bases; unmatched bases: 10.

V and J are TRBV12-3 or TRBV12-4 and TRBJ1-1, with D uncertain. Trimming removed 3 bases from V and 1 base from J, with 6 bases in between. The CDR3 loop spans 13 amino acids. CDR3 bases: TGTGCCAGCAGTTTTGGGCCGAACACTGAAGCTTTCTTT. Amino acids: CASSFGPNTEAFF.

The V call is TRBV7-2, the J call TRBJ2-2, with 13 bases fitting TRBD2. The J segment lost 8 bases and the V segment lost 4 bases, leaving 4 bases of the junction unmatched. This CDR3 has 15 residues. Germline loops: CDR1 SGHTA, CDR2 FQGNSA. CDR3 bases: TGTGCCAGCAGCTCCCGACTAGCGGGAGGTGGGGAGCTGTTTTTT. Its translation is CASSSRLAGGGELFF.

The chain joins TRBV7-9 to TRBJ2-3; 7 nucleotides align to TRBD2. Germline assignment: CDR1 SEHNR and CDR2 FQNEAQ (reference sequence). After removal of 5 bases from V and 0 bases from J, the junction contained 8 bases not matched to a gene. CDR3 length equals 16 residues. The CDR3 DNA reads TGTGCCAGCAGCCCGGCGGGGGAACCTAGCACAGATACGCAGTATTTT. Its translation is CASSPAGEPSTDTQYF. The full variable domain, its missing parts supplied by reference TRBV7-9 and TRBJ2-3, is DTGVSQNPRHKITKRGQNVTFRCDPISEHNRLYWYRQTLGQGPEFLTYFQNEAQLEKSRLLSDRFSAERPKGSFSTLEIQRTEQGDSAMYLCASSPAGEPSTDTQYFGPGTRLTVL.